The 2 T cell receptor beta chains presented below share a single source sample, sequenced in a study of a mutant IDH1 vaccine in newly diagnosed glioma. The assay was immunoSEQ multiplex PCR, and TCRdb's table has in-frame clones only and misses some. The data show 30,000 to 40,000 clones, roughly 75% seen once. The time point denotes: week 35, safety follow-up. It was 300 ug of mutant IDH1 20-mer peptide that made up each vaccine dose, given with topical imiquimod. Their cognate antigens are unknown. Sequencing used PBMCs, obtained from a glioma patient whose treatment included an IDH1 peptide vaccine. These receptor sequences come from a man aged 35-49 years with glioma. Some clones in this sample may be carry-over from other donors' samples.

This chain links TRBV7-8 with TRBJ2-5, with D unclear. Trimming stripped 1 base from V and 5 bases from J, with 11 bases between. CDR3 length equals 14 residues. Germline V gene data show CDR1 as SGHVS and CDR2 as FQNEAQ. CDR3: CASSLGAPVETQYF. The CDR3 DNA reads TGTGCCAGCAGCTTAGGAGCCCCCGTGGAGACCCAGTACTTC.

V usage is TRBV30 and J usage is TRBJ2-7; D may be TRBD1 (5 bases). Germline values: CDR1 GTSNPN, CDR2 SVGIG (reference sequence). The CDR3 has 16 residues. Trimming shortened V by 0 bases and J by 4 bases, and 19 bases separated the two germline ends. The CDR3 sequence: CAWSVLGRQFNYEQYF. The CDR3 coding sequence is TGTGCCTGGAGTGTACTTGGCAGACAGTTTAATTACGAGCAGTACTTC.